Shown below are 7 T cell receptor beta chains from a single sample sequenced in a study of memory CD4+ T cells and cytomegalovirus serostatus. The data were produced by immunoSEQ multiplex PCR, yet TCRdb's version contains in-frame clones alone and is incomplete. The sample has roughly 45,000 clones; around 80% are singletons. Single viable CD3+CD4+CD8-CD45RO+ cells were sorted as the memory CD4+ T cells. The sequenced sample was memory CD4+ T cells from blood. These receptors originate from an adult in good health and CMV-seronegative.

In this sample, this clone turned up once. The rearrangement joins TRBV12-2 to TRBJ1-3. TRBV12-2 constitutes a pseudogene. The CDR3 length is 20 residues. CDR3 region: CASRLLSVRAPQGSGNTIYF. The CDR3 region has the DNA TGTGCAAGTCGCTTATTAAGTGTGAGGGCTCCTCAGGGCTCTGGAAACACCATATATTTT.

The gene calls are TRBV5-1 and TRBJ2-3; TRBD2 might be the D (6 bases). The ends were cut back, 0 bases at V and 2 bases at J, with 13 bases in the middle. CDR3 length equals 16 residues. From germline, CDR1 is SGHRS and CDR2 YFSETQ. The CDR3 bases are TGCGCCAGCAGCTTGGCCGGGAGCCACCTCACAGATACGCAGTATTTT. Protein sequence: CASSLAGSHLTDTQYF.

In nucleotides, the CDR3 is TGCGCCAGCAGCCAAGTTATATCCCCAGGGGGCAGGGATCATGGCTACACCTTC. Amino acids: CASSQVISPGGRDHGYTF. The chain is built from TRBV4-1 and TRBJ1-2, with 8 bases that match TRBD1. CDR1 is MGHRA, CDR2 YSYEKL, per germline. V shed 1 base, J shed 6 bases, and the junction held 16 bases outside the gene matches. CDR3 size: 18 residues.

This clone is a singleton in its sample. The CDR3 is CASSHHRENTEAFF. For the CDR3, the DNA is TGTGCCAGCAGTCACCACAGGGAGAACACTGAAGCTTTCTTT. The chain joins TRBV27 to TRBJ1-1, with D tentatively TRBD1 (6 bases). Trimming stripped 5 bases from V and 1 base from J, with 11 bases between. This CDR3 has 14 residues. The germline V gene has CDR1 MNHEY and CDR2 SMNVEV (reference sequence).

This chain uses TRBV6-1 with TRBJ1-1, with D possibly TRBD1 on 5 matching bases. V dropped 3 bases and J dropped 2 bases, with 7 bases sitting between them. In germline, CDR1 is MNHNS, CDR2 SASEGT. The CDR3 length is 13 residues. CDR3 loop: CASSDQGNTEAFF. CDR3 DNA: TGTGCCAGCAGTGACCAGGGCAACACTGAAGCTTTCTTT.

This sequence joins TRBV25-1 and TRBJ2-3, with TRBD1 matching over 9 bases. J was trimmed by 5 bases and V by 10 bases; bases with no gene match: 7. The germline gives CDR1 MGHDK, CDR2 SYGVNS. The CDR3 totals 13 residues. Here the CDR3 DNA reads TGTGCCACTACGACAGGGGGGGTAGATACGCAGTATTTT. It translates to CATTTGGVDTQYF.

The J gene is TRBJ2-2, the V gene TRBV6-1; TRBD2 agrees at 11 bases. The junction had 3 bases not matched to a gene; V was cut back by 6 bases and J by 3 bases. The CDR3 spans 15 residues. Germline lookup yields CDR1 MNHNS and CDR2 SASEGT. The CDR3 nucleotides are TGTGCCAGCAGGCCGGGACTAGCGGACACCGGGGAGCTGTTTTTT. Translation: CASRPGLADTGELFF.